The 14 T cell receptor beta chains reported below all come from one sample, sequenced in a study of cytotoxic CD8 clonotypes in ibrutinib-treated CLL. Some clones are missing from TCRdb's copy, which holds only in-frame ones; the method was immunoSEQ multiplex PCR. The sample lists around 310,000 clones, about 80% occurring once. This sample comprised PBMCs, obtained before ibrutinib treatment. The receptors originated from a human donor with chronic lymphocytic leukemia.

The chain employs TRBV7-9 and TRBJ2-1; 8 bases are a match to TRBD2. V lost 5 bases and J lost 3; bases outside the gene matches: 6. The CDR3 is 15 amino acids. Germline V gives CDR1 SEHNR, CDR2 FQNEAQ (reference sequence). DNA of the CDR3: TGTGCCAGCAGCACTCCGGGACTAGTCTACAATGAGCAGTTCTTC. This encodes CASSTPGLVYNEQFF. The variable domain in full, with the rest retrieved from reference TRBV7-9 and TRBJ2-1, is DTGVSQNPRHKITKRGQNVTFRCDPISEHNRLYWYRQTLGQGPEFLTYFQNEAQLEKSRLLSDRFSAERPKGSFSTLEIQRTEQGDSAMYLCASSTPGLVYNEQFFGPGTRLTVL.

The chain uses TRBV28 and TRBJ1-5, with no clear D. Trimming took off 5 bases at V and 4 bases at J, with 9 bases between the two ends. The length of the CDR3 is 13 residues. Germline CDR1 is MDHEN and CDR2 is SYDVKM. The CDR3 region is CASSVRRNQPQHF. CDR3 nucleotides: TGTGCCAGCAGTGTCCGCAGGAATCAGCCCCAGCATTTT.

The chain has TRBV28 and TRBJ2-1; TRBD2 matches 10 bases. Germline CDR1 MDHEN, CDR2 SYDVKM. V lost 10 bases to trimming and J lost 2 bases; unmatched junction nucleotides: 8. The CDR3 runs 15 residues. CDR3 residues: CATQRTSGAYNEQFF. CDR3 nucleotides: TGTGCCACCCAAAGGACTAGCGGAGCCTACAATGAGCAGTTCTTC.

The J gene is TRBJ1-2, the V gene TRBV5-1; 8 nucleotides match TRBD1. The CDR3 is made up of 15 amino acids. From germline, CDR1 is SGHRS and CDR2 YFSETQ. V dropped 7 bases and J dropped 4; count of bases not matched to a gene: 12. CDR3 sequence: CASRAESGGGYGYTF. CDR3 in DNA: TGCGCCAGCCGCGCAGAGTCAGGGGGCGGCTATGGCTACACCTTC.

The chain employs TRBV11-3 and TRBJ2-2; 7 bases are a match to TRBD1. This CDR3 is built from 15 residues. V lost 5 bases and J lost 0; bases outside the gene matches: 3. The germline gives CDR1 SGHNT, CDR2 YENEEA. CDR3 DNA: TGTGCCAGCAGCGACAGGGCCCCGAACACCGGGGAGCTGTTTTTT. This codes for CASSDRAPNTGELFF.

The table lists this clone with a few counts. The V call is TRBV6-4, the J call TRBJ1-1, with TRBD1 matching 7 bases. Germline V gene lookup returns CDR1 MRHNA and CDR2 SNTAGT. This CDR3 spans 15 amino acids. J lost 0 bases, V lost 6 bases, and 7 bases had no gene match. The CDR3 here is CASREGAGMNTEAFF. CDR3 coding DNA: TGTGCCAGCAGGGAGGGGGCAGGGATGAACACTGAAGCTTTCTTT.

The chain employs TRBV5-4 and TRBJ2-1; no clear D. Between the trimmed V and J ends, which lost 7 bases and 6 bases, there was a span of 20 bases. Germline V CDR1 and CDR2: SGHNT, YYREEE (reference sequence). CDR3 length equals 15 residues. CDR3 loop: CASGPANPLANEQFF. For the CDR3, the DNA is TGTGCCAGCGGCCCTGCGAATCCCCTGGCCAATGAGCAGTTCTTC.

The genes are TRBV11-2 and TRBJ2-5; 9 bases are shared with TRBD2. The CDR3 has 15 residues. Unmatched junction bases numbered 2, after V lost 1 base and J lost 2 bases. CDR1 is SGHAT and CDR2 is FQNNGV in the germline V gene. The CDR3 spells CASSLGLAEQETQYF. In DNA form, the CDR3 reads TGTGCCAGCAGCTTAGGACTAGCGGAGCAAGAGACCCAGTACTTC.

J is TRBJ2-7 and V is TRBV27; 9 bases are shared with TRBD1. V lost 6 bases and J lost 3; bases outside the gene matches: 15. This CDR3 spans 17 amino acids. CDR1 is MNHEY, CDR2 SMNVEV, per germline (reference sequence). The DNA of the CDR3 is TGTGCCAGCAGACAGGGACAGGGAGGAGGCCAGGGCTACGAGCAGTACTTC. Translated: CASRQGQGGGQGYEQYF.

The CDR3 spells CASSLGQSNYGYTF. The CDR3 nucleotides read TGCGCCAGCAGCTTGGGACAGTCCAACTATGGCTACACCTTC. The chain combines TRBV5-1 with TRBJ1-2; tentative D call: TRBD1 (5 bases). Germline V lookup: CDR1 SGHRS, CDR2 YFSETQ. The CDR3 is 14 amino acids. V was shortened by 0 bases and J by 2 bases, with 8 bases between the two germline ends.

The chain has TRBV4-3 and TRBJ1-1; D possibly corresponds to TRBD1 (6 bases). This CDR3 contains 15 residues. Germline CDR1 LGHNA, CDR2 YSLEER. The V end was cut by 1 base, the J end by 6 bases, with 15 bases between. The CDR3 DNA is TGCGCCAGCAGCCAAGTCCGCGACAGGCTCGCTGAAGCTTTCTTT. Translation gives CASSQVRDRLAEAFF.

The chain employs TRBV20-1 and TRBJ2-3, with D perhaps TRBD1 (6 bases). Germline loops: CDR1 DFQATT, CDR2 SNEGSKA (reference sequence). Trimming cost V 2 bases and J 10 bases, with 7 bases left between them. This CDR3 region has 10 residues. The DNA for the CDR3 is TGCAGTGCTAGATGGACAGCGCAGTATTTT. Its protein product is CSARWTAQYF.

This clone was found once. The chain uses TRBV4-2 and TRBJ2-7, with D perhaps matching TRBD2 (5 bases). Germline V gene sequence: CDR1 LGHNA, CDR2 YNFKEQ. V lost 0 bases and J 2 bases, leaving 11 bases between the germline ends. There are 15 residues in the CDR3. CDR3 bases: TGTGCCAGCAGCCAAGAAGAGGGATCAACCTACGAGCAGTACTTC. Its translation: CASSQEEGSTYEQYF.

This chain links TRBV5-1 with TRBJ2-7; D remains unclear. V dropped 4 bases and J dropped 2 bases, with 13 bases sitting between them. CDR3 size: 14 residues. CDR1 SGHRS and CDR2 YFSETQ come from the germline V gene. CDR3 sequence (DNA): TGCGCCAGCAGCCCTCGGACGGTAACCTACGAGCAGTACTTC. This gives the protein CASSPRTVTYEQYF.